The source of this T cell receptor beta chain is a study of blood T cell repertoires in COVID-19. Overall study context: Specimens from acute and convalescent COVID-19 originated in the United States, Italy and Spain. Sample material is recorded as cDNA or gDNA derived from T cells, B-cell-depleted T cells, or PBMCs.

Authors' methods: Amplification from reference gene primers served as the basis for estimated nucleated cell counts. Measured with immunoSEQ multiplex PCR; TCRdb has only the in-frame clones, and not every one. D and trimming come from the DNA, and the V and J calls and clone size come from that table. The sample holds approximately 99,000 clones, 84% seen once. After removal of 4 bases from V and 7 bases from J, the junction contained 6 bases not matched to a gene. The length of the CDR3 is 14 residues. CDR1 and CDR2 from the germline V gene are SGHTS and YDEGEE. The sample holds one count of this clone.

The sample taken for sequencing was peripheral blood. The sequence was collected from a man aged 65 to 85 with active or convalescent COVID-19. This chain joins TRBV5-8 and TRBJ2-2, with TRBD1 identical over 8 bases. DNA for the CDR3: TGTGCCAGCAGCCTGCGGACAGGGCTCGGGGAGCTGTTTTTT. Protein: CASSLRTGLGELFF.